This T cell receptor (beta chain) emerged from a study of OX40 agonist ivuxolimab in advanced cancers. The study, taken as a whole, reports: Low normalized clonal expansion also occurred in some nonresponding patients.

This clone has just a few counts. Its antigen remains unidentified. The CDR3 has 13 residues. Trimming cost V 1 base and J 12 bases, with 15 bases left between them. Germline CDR1 is LGHNA and CDR2 is YNFKEQ. Libraries were prepared by immunoSEQ multiplex PCR; TCRdb keeps only in-frame clonotypes and omits some of them. The repertoire holds around 20,000 clones, with around 84% as singletons. The sequenced sample was CD4+ or CD8+ T cells sorted from blood, obtained in a trial of the OX40 agonist ivuxolimab. This sequence joins TRBV4-2 and TRBJ1-1; TRBD1 is a possible D gene (5 bases). The receptor was derived from an adult with an advanced solid tumor such as melanoma, head and neck, liver or kidney cancer. The CDR3 reads CASSQGDPPFSFF. The CDR3 DNA sequence: TGTGCCAGCAGCCAAGGGGACCCGCCATTTTCTTTCTTT.